This TCR beta chain stems from a study of human T cells and chemical hapten exposure. Germline V gives CDR1 SEHNR, CDR2 FQNEAQ (reference sequence). V lost 5 bases and J lost 0; bases outside the gene matches: 7. The CDR3 extends over 16 amino acids. One entry per CDR3 protein results from TCRdb running MiXCR on the RACE reads. The repertoire holds 97,000 or so distinct CDR3 sequences, with 25% to 30% as singletons. Time point in this sample: patch test 3, about 24 weeks after DPC sensitization. Treatment reported: therapeutic diphenylcyclopropenone sensitization with weekly scalp DPC. Sample: whole blood, taken in connection with sensitization to the hapten diphenylcyclopropenone (DPC). This chain uses TRBV7-9 with TRBJ2-3; TRBD2 aligns across 8 bases. The clonotype was recovered from a man aged 35 to 55 with alopecia areata. Some clones in this sample may be carry-over from other donors' samples. The CDR3 region has the DNA TGTGCCAGCAGCCCCCCACTAGCGGCTAGCACAGATACGCAGTATTTT. Its translation is CASSPPLAASTDTQYF.